One and the same sample provided the 5 T cell receptor beta chains below, sequenced in a study of T cell repertoires in cytomegalovirus infection. Each CDR3 protein gets one entry after TCRdb re-called the reads with MiXCR. The sample gives some 150,000 distinct CDR3 sequences, under 8% of which show up once; about a sixth is in the top ten. Sequences were obtained from PBMCs. The origin of the receptors is a human donor in good health (CMV status not recorded). Some clones in this sample may be carry-over from other donors' samples.

The rearrangement joins TRBV7-2 to TRBJ2-2; D not resolved. The germline CDR1 and CDR2 sequences are SGHTA and FQGNSA. The V end lost 5 bases, the J end lost 2 bases, and 9 bases lay between the germline ends. The CDR3 extends over 14 amino acids. CDR3 nucleotides: TGTGCCAGCAGCGCAAGGAGAAACACCGGGGAGCTGTTTTTT. Translating gives CASSARRNTGELFF.

V is TRBV29-1 and J is TRBJ2-5, with a possible D match to TRBD2 (5 bases). There are 12 residues in the CDR3. Deletions cut 6 bases from V and 3 bases from J, with 11 bases between. The germline CDR1 and CDR2 sequences are SQVTM and ANQGSEA. As DNA, the CDR3 is TGCAGCGTGGCCCCCGGGAAAGAGACCCAGTACTTC. Translation gives CSVAPGKETQYF.

This clonotype appeared a few times. This chain joins TRBV20-1 and TRBJ1-2, with D unclear. The V gene lost 6 bases and the J gene lost 1 base, with 15 bases spanning the gap. The V gene's germline CDR1 is DFQATT and CDR2 SNEGSKA (reference sequence). The CDR3 loop spans 14 amino acids. The CDR3 region is CSASTQQINYGYTF. CDR3 sequence (DNA): TGCAGTGCCTCAACACAGCAAATTAACTATGGCTACACCTTC.

This clonotype was recorded many times. This chain joins TRBV20-1 and TRBJ2-3; D could derive from TRBD1 or TRBD2 (6 bases each). With 3 bases removed from V and 4 bases from J, the gap between germline ends came to 11 bases. The germline CDR1 and CDR2 sequences are DFQATT and SNEGSKA (reference sequence). The CDR3 is 13 residues long. In DNA form, the CDR3 reads TGCAGTGCTAGGACGGGGGCCCCAGATACGCAGTATTTT. This codes for CSARTGAPDTQYF.

This clonotype was seen repeatedly, ten times or more. The rearrangement joins TRBV7-9 to TRBJ1-1, with no clear D. The CDR3 loop spans 14 amino acids. With 1 base removed from V and 1 base from J, the gap between germline ends came to 7 bases. The V gene's germline CDR1 is SEHNR and CDR2 FQNEAQ (reference sequence). The CDR3 here is CASSLVLRNTEAFF. CDR3 DNA sequence: TGTGCCAGCAGCTTAGTTCTGAGGAACACTGAAGCTTTCTTT.